These 26 T cell receptor beta chains were sequenced from one sample in a study of shared clonotypes between healthy human individuals. Data came from immunoSEQ multiplex PCR; TCRdb stores just in-frame clones and leaves some out. The sample shows about 470,000 clones, about four fifths of them seen only once. The sample was PBMCs. These TCRs come from a woman in her forties in good health. Some clones in this sample may be carry-over from other donors' samples.

V gene TRBV5-1 combines with J gene TRBJ1-2; 11 nucleotides agree with TRBD1. V trimming: 4 bases; J trimming: 6 bases; junction bases outside the gene matches: 2. Looked up from germline, CDR1 is SGHRS and CDR2 is YFSETQ. This CDR3 has 13 residues. CDR3 sequence: CASSEGQGDGYTF. DNA for the CDR3: TGCGCCAGCAGCGAGGGACAGGGGGATGGCTACACCTTC.

This clone appeared a single time. V is TRBV28 and J is TRBJ2-5, with D possibly TRBD2 on 6 matching bases. The DNA end favors TRBJ2-7, so the J call may be wrong. This CDR3 has 12 amino acids. Germline V gene data show CDR1 as MDHEN and CDR2 as SYDVKM. CDR3 sequence: CASSRGTGEQYF. The DNA for the CDR3 is TGTGCCAGCAGCCGGGGGACTGGCGAGCAGTACTTC.

V usage is TRBV7-8 and J usage is TRBJ2-6; tentatively, D is TRBD2 (7 bases). In germline, CDR1 is SGHVS, CDR2 FQNEAQ. This CDR3 comprises 15 residues. V lost 6 bases to trimming and J lost 2 bases, with 11 bases between them. The CDR3 bases are TGTGCCAGCAGTCGCGGGGGCGCTGGGGCCAACGTCCTGACTTTC. This encodes CASSRGGAGANVLTF.

V and J are TRBV11-2 and TRBJ2-1, with 7 bases that match TRBD2. Germline CDR1 SGHAT, CDR2 FQNNGV. The CDR3 has 16 residues. V lost 1 base to trimming and J lost 1 base; unmatched junction nucleotides: 4. CDR3 nucleotides: TGTGCCAGCAGCTTAGTTAGCGGGCAGTCCTACAATGAGCAGTTCTTC. As protein: CASSLVSGQSYNEQFF.

This chain uses TRBV29-1 with TRBJ2-3; TRBD2 might be the D (6 bases). Trimming cost V 4 bases and J 6 bases, with 14 bases left between them. Per germline, CDR1 SQVTM and CDR2 ANQGSEA. There are 13 residues in the CDR3. CDR3 nucleotides: TGCAGCGTTGTTCTCGGGGGTGGTGATACGCAGTATTTT. This encodes CSVVLGGGDTQYF.

In the case of this clone: The sample carries other DNA sequences with the same CDR3. The rearrangement joins TRBV7-2 to TRBJ1-1, with no clear D. Germline V gives CDR1 SGHTA, CDR2 FQGNSA. This CDR3 is built from 15 residues. With 1 base removed from V and 5 bases from J, the gap between germline ends came to 14 bases. The CDR3 DNA reads as TGTGCCAGCAGCTTAGATATAGGATCGAATACTGAAGCTTTCTTT. Protein: CASSLDIGSNTEAFF.

This sequence joins TRBV27 and TRBJ2-3, with 9 bases matching TRBD2. Germline CDR1 is MNHEY and CDR2 is SMNVEV (reference sequence). The junction had 16 bases not matched to a gene; V was cut back by 11 bases and J by 1 base. The CDR3 contains 17 residues. The DNA for the CDR3 is TGTGCCTCTGGCCCAGCGGGAGGCCTATATGGCACAGATACGCAGTATTTT. This gives the protein CASGPAGGLYGTDTQYF.

This chain joins TRBV6-6 and TRBJ2-7; D possibly uses TRBD1 or TRBD2 (5 bases each). CDR1 MNHNY and CDR2 SVGAGI come from the germline V gene (reference sequence). The CDR3 has 13 residues. With 7 bases removed from V and 2 bases from J, the gap between germline ends came to 12 bases. The CDR3, as DNA: TGTGCCAGCACCCCCCGGGACCCCTACGAGCAGTACTTC. Translating gives CASTPRDPYEQYF.

This chain uses TRBV5-1 with TRBJ1-5, with a tentative D call TRBD1 (6 bases). V was shortened by 4 bases and J by 2 bases, with 13 bases between the two germline ends. Germline V gene lookup returns CDR1 SGHRS and CDR2 YFSETQ. The CDR3 is 15 residues long. The CDR3 is CASSPGAVGNQPQHF. Here the CDR3 DNA reads TGCGCCAGCAGCCCGGGGGCGGTGGGCAATCAGCCCCAGCATTTT.

The V and J genes are TRBV7-3 and TRBJ2-5; 14 bases fit TRBD2. The germline gives CDR1 SGHTA, CDR2 FQGTGA. The CDR3 covers 16 residues. With 5 bases clipped from V and 1 base from J, the junction kept 3 bases outside the gene matches. The CDR3 DNA reads as TGTGCCAGCAGCGCGGGACTAGCGGGGGTCCAAGAGACCCAGTACTTC. Its protein is CASSAGLAGVQETQYF.

The rearrangement links TRBV11-2 to TRBJ1-1; TRBD1 is a possible D gene (5 bases). Germline V gene lookup returns CDR1 SGHAT and CDR2 FQNNGV. The CDR3 spans 14 residues. Trimming pared 5 bases from V and 0 bases from J, leaving 10 bases between. This CDR3 reads CASSLGGMNTEAFF. The CDR3 nucleotides read TGTGCCAGCAGCCTGGGGGGGATGAACACTGAAGCTTTCTTT.

This chain links TRBV6-5 with TRBJ2-5; D possibly corresponds to TRBD1 (5 bases). The CDR3 is 15 residues long. The V gene's germline CDR1 is MNHEY and CDR2 SVGAGI. V was cut by 0 bases and J by 1 base, with 9 bases left in between. The CDR3 loop reads CASSYSQGSQETQYF. The CDR3 coding sequence is TGTGCCAGCAGTTACTCCCAGGGTTCCCAAGAGACCCAGTACTTC.

This clone appeared a few times. V gene TRBV7-2 combines with J gene TRBJ1-3; D remains ambiguous. This CDR3 contains 16 residues. The V end lost 2 bases, the J end lost 4 bases, and 15 bases lay between the germline ends. Germline CDR1 SGHTA, CDR2 FQGNSA. The CDR3 protein is CASSLYHGRAGNTIYF. CDR3 nucleotides: TGTGCCAGCAGCTTATATCATGGAAGAGCGGGAAACACCATATATTTT.

J is TRBJ2-7 and V is TRBV18; D is unresolved. Trimming pared 3 bases from V and 4 bases from J, leaving 10 bases between. CDR1 is KGHSH and CDR2 is LQKENI in the germline V gene. The CDR3 loop spans 13 amino acids. The CDR3 protein is CASSPQSWYEQYF. The CDR3 DNA is TGTGCCAGCTCACCCCAGAGTTGGTACGAGCAGTACTTC.

V is TRBV28 and J is TRBJ2-1, with 9 bases aligning to TRBD2. The germline V gene has CDR1 MDHEN and CDR2 SYDVKM. The CDR3 totals 16 residues. J lost 0 bases, V lost 6 bases, and 6 bases had no gene match. Here the CDR3 DNA reads TGTGCCAGCAGAACAAGTAGCGGGGGCTCCTACAATGAGCAGTTCTTC. This codes for CASRTSSGGSYNEQFF.

The V and J genes are TRBV29-1 and TRBJ2-3; maybe TRBD1 (5 bases). Germline values: CDR1 SQVTM, CDR2 ANQGSEA. The V gene lost 4 bases and the J gene lost 0 bases, with 8 bases spanning the gap. The CDR3 totals 13 residues. CDR3 DNA sequence: TGCAGCGTTGCCCAGGGAAGCACAGATACGCAGTATTTT. Its protein is CSVAQGSTDTQYF.

The rearrangement links TRBV5-1 to TRBJ1-1; 7 nucleotides line up with TRBD1. V shed 0 bases and J 5 bases; nucleotides not matched to a gene: 7. The germline CDR1 and CDR2 sequences are SGHRS and YFSETQ. This CDR3 is 15 amino acids long. The CDR3 coding sequence is TGCGCCAGCAGCTTGGGGCAGGGGGTTGCAACTGAAGCTTTCTTT. Amino acids: CASSLGQGVATEAFF.

The CDR3 region is CASSLLRRPYEQYF. In DNA, the CDR3 is TGTGCCAGCAGTTTGTTACGGAGACCCTACGAGCAGTACTTC. The V and J genes are TRBV28 and TRBJ2-7, with D uncertain. The CDR3 runs 14 residues. In germline, CDR1 is MDHEN, CDR2 SYDVKM. Trimming removed 3 bases from V and 2 bases from J, with 11 bases in between. The full variable domain, in which reference TRBV28 and TRBJ2-7 provide the parts outside the CDR3, is DVKVTQSSRYLVKRTGEKVFLECVQDMDHENMFWYRQDPGLGLRLIYFSYDVKMKEKGDIPEGYSVSREKKERFSLILESASTNQTSMYLCASSLLRRPYEQYFGPGTRLTVT.

J is TRBJ2-6 and V is TRBV10-3; tentatively, D is TRBD1 (5 bases). Germline CDR1 reads ENHRY; CDR2 reads SYGVKD. The CDR3 sequence is 14 residues long. V was cut by 8 bases and J by 0 bases, with 8 bases left in between. CDR3 amino acids: CAISQGSGANVLTF. The CDR3 bases are TGTGCCATCTCTCAGGGCTCTGGGGCCAACGTCCTGACTTTC.

This chain joins TRBV9 and TRBJ2-5; TRBD1 agrees at 8 bases. Germline values: CDR1 SGDLS, CDR2 YYNGEE. The V segment lost 4 bases and the J segment 7 bases; nucleotides outside the gene matches: 9. The CDR3 totals 14 residues. This CDR3 is CASSPGQGITTQYF. In nucleotides, the CDR3 is TGTGCCAGCAGCCCCGGACAGGGAATAACGACCCAGTACTTC.

The V and J genes are TRBV2 and TRBJ2-5; D gene ambiguous. The end of the DNA aligns better with TRBJ2-7, so the J call may be wrong. In germline, CDR1 is SNHLY, CDR2 FYNNEI. This CDR3 region has 11 residues. The CDR3, as DNA: TGTGCCAGCAGTCCACCCTACGAGCAGTACTTC. It codes for CASSPPYEQYF.

The V call is TRBV9, the J call TRBJ2-3; 11 bases fit TRBD2. Germline CDR1 is SGDLS and CDR2 is YYNGEE. The CDR3 is 17 residues long. The V gene end was trimmed by 0 bases and the J gene end by 0 bases; junction bases not matched to a gene: 3. The CDR3 spells CASSVDGTSGSTDTQYF. CDR3 in DNA: TGTGCCAGCAGCGTAGACGGGACTAGCGGTAGCACAGATACGCAGTATTTT.

The V and J genes are TRBV29-1 and TRBJ2-5; 10 positions match TRBD2. Looked up from germline, CDR1 is SQVTM and CDR2 is ANQGSEA. This CDR3 is 15 amino acids long. The V segment lost 1 base and the J segment 0 bases; nucleotides outside the gene matches: 2. CDR3 region: CSVEGTSGYQETQYF. The CDR3 DNA reads TGCAGCGTTGAAGGGACTAGCGGATACCAAGAGACCCAGTACTTC.

V usage is TRBV16 and J usage is TRBJ1-5; D possibly corresponds to TRBD1 (6 bases). Germline CDR1 and CDR2: KGHSY and FQNENV. Deletions cut 3 bases from V and 3 bases from J, with 18 bases between. The CDR3 totals 17 residues. The CDR3 DNA reads TGTGCCAGCAGCCAGTTGAAGGGGGGGGGACTCAATCAGCCCCAGCATTTT. Encoded protein: CASSQLKGGGLNQPQHF. Together with reference TRBV16 and TRBJ1-5, the CDR3 gives the full variable domain: GEEVAQTPKHLVRGEGQKAKLYCAPIKGHSYVFWYQQVLKNEFKFLISFQNENVFDETGMPKERFSAKCLPNSPCSLEIQATKLEDSAVYFCASSQLKGGGLNQPQHFGDGTRLSIL.

The V call is TRBV7-2, the J call TRBJ2-4, with D possibly TRBD2 on 5 matching bases. The CDR3 sequence is 14 residues long. V was trimmed by 3 bases and J by 1 base, leaving 7 bases between them. CDR1 SGHTA and CDR2 FQGNSA come from the germline V gene. The CDR3 here is CASSFRGAKNIQYF. The CDR3 DNA is TGTGCCAGCAGCTTCAGAGGGGCCAAAAACATTCAGTACTTC.

Only one count was recorded for this clone. V gene TRBV5-6 combines with J gene TRBJ2-1, with 14 positions matching TRBD2. Germline lookup yields CDR1 SGHDT and CDR2 YYEEEE. The length of the CDR3 is 17 residues. Germline trimming cut 3 bases from V and 5 bases from J; bases unmatched to any gene: 7. DNA for the CDR3: TGTGCCAGCAGCTATGGACTAGCGGGAGGCTTGCACAATGAGCAGTTCTTC. It yields the protein CASSYGLAGGLHNEQFF.